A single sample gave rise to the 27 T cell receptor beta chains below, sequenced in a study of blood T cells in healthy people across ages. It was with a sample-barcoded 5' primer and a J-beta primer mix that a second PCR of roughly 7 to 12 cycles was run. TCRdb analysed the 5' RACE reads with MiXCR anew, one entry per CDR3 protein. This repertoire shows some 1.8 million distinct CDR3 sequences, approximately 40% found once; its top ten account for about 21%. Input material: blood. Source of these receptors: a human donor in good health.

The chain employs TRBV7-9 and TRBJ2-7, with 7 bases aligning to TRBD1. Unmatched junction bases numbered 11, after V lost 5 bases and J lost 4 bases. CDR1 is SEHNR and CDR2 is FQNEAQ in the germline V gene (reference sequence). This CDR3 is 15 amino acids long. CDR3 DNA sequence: TGTGCCAGCAGCCCTATCGACAGGGACCCTTACGAGCAGTACTTC. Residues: CASSPIDRDPYEQYF.

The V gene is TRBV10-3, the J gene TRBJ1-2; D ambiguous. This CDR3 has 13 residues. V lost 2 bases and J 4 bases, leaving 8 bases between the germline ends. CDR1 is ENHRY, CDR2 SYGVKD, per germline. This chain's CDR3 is CAISEAQIYGYTF. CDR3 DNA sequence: TGTGCCATCAGTGAGGCACAGATCTATGGCTACACCTTC.

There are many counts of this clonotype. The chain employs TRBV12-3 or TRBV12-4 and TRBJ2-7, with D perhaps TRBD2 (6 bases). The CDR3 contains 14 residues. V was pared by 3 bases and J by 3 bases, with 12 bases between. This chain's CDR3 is CASSLWGTDYEQYF. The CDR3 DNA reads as TGTGCCAGCAGTTTGTGGGGGACTGACTACGAGCAGTACTTC.

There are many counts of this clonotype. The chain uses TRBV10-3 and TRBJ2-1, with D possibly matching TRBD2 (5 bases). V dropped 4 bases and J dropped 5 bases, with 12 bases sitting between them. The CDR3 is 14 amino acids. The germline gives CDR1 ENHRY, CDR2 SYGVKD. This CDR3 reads CAISGADGDNEQFF. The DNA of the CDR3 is TGTGCCATCAGTGGGGCGGACGGGGACAATGAGCAGTTCTTC.

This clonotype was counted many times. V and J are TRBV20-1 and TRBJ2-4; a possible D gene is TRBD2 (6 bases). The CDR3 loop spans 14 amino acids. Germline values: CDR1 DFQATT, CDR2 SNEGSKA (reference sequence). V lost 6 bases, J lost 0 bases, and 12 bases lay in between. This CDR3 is CSATDYLAKNIQYF. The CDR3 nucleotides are TGCAGTGCGACGGACTATCTAGCCAAAAACATTCAGTACTTC.

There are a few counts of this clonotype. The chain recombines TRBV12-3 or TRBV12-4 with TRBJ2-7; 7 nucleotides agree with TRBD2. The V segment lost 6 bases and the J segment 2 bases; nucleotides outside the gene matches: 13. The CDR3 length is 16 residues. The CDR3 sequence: CASSYTSGVRPYEQYF. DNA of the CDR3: TGTGCCAGCAGCTACACAAGCGGGGTACGGCCCTACGAGCAGTACTTC.

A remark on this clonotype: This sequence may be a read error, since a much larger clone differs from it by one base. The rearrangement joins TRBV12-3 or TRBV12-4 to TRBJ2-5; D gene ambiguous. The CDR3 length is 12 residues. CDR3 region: CASGLGFETQYF. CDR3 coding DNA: TGTGCCAGCGGTTTAGGTTTTGAGACCCAGTACTTC.

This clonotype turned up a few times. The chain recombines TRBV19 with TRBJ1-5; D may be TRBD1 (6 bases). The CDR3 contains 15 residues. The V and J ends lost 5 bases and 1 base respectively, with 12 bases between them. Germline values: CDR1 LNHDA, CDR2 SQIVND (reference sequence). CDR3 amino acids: CASSGRGESNQPQHF. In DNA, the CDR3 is TGTGCCAGTAGTGGGAGGGGGGAAAGCAATCAGCCCCAGCATTTT.

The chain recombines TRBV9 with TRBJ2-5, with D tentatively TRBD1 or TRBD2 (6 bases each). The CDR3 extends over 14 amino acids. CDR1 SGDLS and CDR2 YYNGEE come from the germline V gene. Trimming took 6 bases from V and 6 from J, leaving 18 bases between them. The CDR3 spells CASTPGGSAQTQYF. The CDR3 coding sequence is TGTGCCAGCACCCCCGGGGGCAGCGCGCAGACCCAGTACTTC.

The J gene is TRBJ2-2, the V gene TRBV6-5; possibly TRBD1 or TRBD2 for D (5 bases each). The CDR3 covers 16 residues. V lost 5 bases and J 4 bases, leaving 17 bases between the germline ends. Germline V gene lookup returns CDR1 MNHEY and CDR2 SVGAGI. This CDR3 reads CASSRYNGAGTGELFF. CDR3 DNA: TGTGCCAGCAGTCGGTATAACGGGGCGGGCACCGGGGAGCTGTTTTTT.

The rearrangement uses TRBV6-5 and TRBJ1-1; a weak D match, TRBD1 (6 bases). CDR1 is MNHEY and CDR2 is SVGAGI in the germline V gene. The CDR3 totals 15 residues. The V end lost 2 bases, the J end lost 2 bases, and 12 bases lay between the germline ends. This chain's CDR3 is CASSYTGMGNTEAFF. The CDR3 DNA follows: TGTGCCAGCAGTTACACAGGGATGGGCAACACTGAAGCTTTCTTT.

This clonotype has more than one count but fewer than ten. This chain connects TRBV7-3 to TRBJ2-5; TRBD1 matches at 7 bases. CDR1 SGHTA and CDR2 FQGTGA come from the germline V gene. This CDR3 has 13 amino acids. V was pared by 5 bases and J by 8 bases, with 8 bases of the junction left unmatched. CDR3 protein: CASSLTGTATQYF. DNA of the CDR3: TGTGCCAGCAGCCTGACCGGGACAGCAACCCAGTACTTC.

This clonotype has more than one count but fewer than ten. The CDR3, as DNA: TGCGCCAGCAGCCAAGTTAAGGGTTTCGGTGAGACCCAGTACTTC. Translating it yields CASSQVKGFGETQYF. This sequence joins TRBV4-3 and TRBJ2-5; the D is unclear. CDR1 and CDR2 (germline): LGHNA, YSLEER. The CDR3 loop spans 15 amino acids. Between the trimmed V and J ends, which lost 1 base and 5 bases, there was a span of 14 bases.

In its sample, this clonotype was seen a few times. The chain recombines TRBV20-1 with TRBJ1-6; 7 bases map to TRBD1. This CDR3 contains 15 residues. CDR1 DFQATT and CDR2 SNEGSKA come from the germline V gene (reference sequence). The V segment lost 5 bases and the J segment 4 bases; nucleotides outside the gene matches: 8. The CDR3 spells CSAGYPGQYNSPLHF. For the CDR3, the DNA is TGCAGTGCTGGGTATCCGGGACAGTATAATTCACCCCTCCACTTT.

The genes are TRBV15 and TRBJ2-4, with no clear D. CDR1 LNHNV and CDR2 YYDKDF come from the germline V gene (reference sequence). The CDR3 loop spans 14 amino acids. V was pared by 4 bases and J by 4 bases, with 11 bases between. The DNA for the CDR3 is TGTGCCACCAGCAAGGAAACACAGAAAAACATTCAGTACTTC. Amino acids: CATSKETQKNIQYF.

As DNA, the CDR3 is TGCAGCGTTCGAGGAGCGGGCACAGATACGCAGTATTTT. Translated: CSVRGAGTDTQYF. The J gene is TRBJ2-3, the V gene TRBV29-1; D might be TRBD2 (5 bases). Germline values: CDR1 SQVTM, CDR2 ANQGSEA. Trimming cost V 5 bases and J 1 base, with 10 bases left between them. This CDR3 contains 13 residues.

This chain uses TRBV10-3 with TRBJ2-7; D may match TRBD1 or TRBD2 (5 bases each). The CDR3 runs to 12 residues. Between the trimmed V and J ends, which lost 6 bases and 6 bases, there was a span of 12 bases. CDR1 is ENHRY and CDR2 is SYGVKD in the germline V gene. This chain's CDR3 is CAISRDPFEQYF. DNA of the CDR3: TGTGCCATCAGCCGGGACCCCTTCGAGCAGTACTTC.

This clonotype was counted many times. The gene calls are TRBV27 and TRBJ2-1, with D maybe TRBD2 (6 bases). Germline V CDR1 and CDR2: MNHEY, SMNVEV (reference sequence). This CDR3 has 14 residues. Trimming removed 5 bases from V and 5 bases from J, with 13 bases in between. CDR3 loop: CASSSTGDHNEQFF. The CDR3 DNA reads TGTGCCAGCAGTAGTACGGGGGATCACAATGAGCAGTTCTTC.

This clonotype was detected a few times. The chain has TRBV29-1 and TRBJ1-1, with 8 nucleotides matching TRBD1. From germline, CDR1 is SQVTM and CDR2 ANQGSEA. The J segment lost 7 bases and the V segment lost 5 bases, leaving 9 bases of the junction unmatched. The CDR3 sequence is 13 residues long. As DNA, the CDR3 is TGCAGCGTTTACTCCCAGGGGGCAGGTGAAGCTTTCTTT. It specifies CSVYSQGAGEAFF.

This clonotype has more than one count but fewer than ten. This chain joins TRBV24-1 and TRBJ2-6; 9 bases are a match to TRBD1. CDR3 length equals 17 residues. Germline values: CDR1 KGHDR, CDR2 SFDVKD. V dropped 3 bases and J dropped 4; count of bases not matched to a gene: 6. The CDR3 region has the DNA TGTGCCACCAGTGATCCCAACAGGGGGCCAGGGGCCAACGTCCTGACTTTC. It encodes CATSDPNRGPGANVLTF.

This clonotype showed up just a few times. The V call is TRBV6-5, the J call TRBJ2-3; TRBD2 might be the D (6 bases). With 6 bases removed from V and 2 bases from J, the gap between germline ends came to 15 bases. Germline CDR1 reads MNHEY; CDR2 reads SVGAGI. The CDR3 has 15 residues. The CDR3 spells CASSRNSGYTDTQYF. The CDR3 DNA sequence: TGTGCCAGCAGCCGAAATAGCGGATACACAGATACGCAGTATTTT.

The CDR3 DNA sequence: TGCAGTGCTAGCGTGGCAGGGGCCAACGTCCTGACTTTC. Its translation is CSASVAGANVLTF. The rearrangement joins TRBV20-1 to TRBJ2-6; D is ambiguous. The CDR3 length is 13 residues. Trimming removed 3 bases from V and 4 bases from J, with 7 bases in between. The germline CDR1 and CDR2 sequences are DFQATT and SNEGSKA (reference sequence).

The CDR3 DNA follows: TGTGCCAGCAGCCCCACGGGACAGGGGGTCGGGGAGCTGTTTTTT. It is translated as CASSPTGQGVGELFF. V and J are TRBV14 and TRBJ2-2, with 11 bases matching TRBD1. Germline CDR1 SGHDN, CDR2 FVKESK. The CDR3 runs to 15 residues. With 4 bases clipped from V and 7 bases from J, the junction kept 5 bases outside the gene matches.

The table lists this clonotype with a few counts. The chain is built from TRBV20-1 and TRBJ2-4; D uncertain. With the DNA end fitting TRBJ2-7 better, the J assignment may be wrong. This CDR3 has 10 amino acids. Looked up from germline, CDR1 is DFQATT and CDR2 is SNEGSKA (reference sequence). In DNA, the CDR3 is TGCAGTGCTAGGGCTTTCGAGCAGTACTTC. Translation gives CSARAFEQYF.

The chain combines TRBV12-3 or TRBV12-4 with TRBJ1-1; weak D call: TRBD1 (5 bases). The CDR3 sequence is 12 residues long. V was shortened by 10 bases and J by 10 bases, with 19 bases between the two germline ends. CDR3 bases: TGTGCCACAGGGTACACCCCGGGAGCAGCTTTCTTT. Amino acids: CATGYTPGAAFF.

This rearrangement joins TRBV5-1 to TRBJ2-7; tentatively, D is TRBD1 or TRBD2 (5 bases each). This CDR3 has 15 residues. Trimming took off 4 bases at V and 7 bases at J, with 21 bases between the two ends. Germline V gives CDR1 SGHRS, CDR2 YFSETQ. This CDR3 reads CASSPPGGRTGEQYF. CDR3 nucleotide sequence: TGCGCCAGCAGCCCCCCTGGGGGAAGGACGGGAGAGCAGTACTTC.

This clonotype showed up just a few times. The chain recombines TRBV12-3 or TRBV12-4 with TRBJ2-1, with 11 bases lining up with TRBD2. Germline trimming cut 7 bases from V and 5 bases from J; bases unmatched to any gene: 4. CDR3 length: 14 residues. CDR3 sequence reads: CASTVAGGHNEQFF. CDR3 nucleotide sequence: TGTGCCAGCACCGTAGCGGGGGGGCACAATGAGCAGTTCTTC.